This entry describes one T cell receptor (beta chain). Its antigen specificity is not known. It has no much larger one-base neighbor in the sample; base qualities were not kept. TCRbeta CDR3 regions were amplified from genomic DNA by means of the immunoSEQ Assay, a bias-controlled multiplex PCR. The paper's data handling went like this. Within the assay, amplification of reference gene primers was used to estimate how many nucleated cells each sample contained. To quantify the absolute abundance of each unique TCRbeta CDR3 rearrangement, sequence reads were collapsed and filtered. For each sample, productive Simpson clonality was calculated as the square root of Simpson's diversity index over productive rearrangements. TCRdb limited this immuneACCESS table to in-frame rearrangements with V and J called. A share of clones is missing; checked studies link under half to unresolved V genes, and the rest is unexplained. V, J and clone size are taken as reported in that table, and D and trimming were inferred from the DNA itself. This sample has tens of thousands of clones in its table, and 75% to 90% of those were observed once. Jointly, the top ten make up more than 20% of the sample.

These data belong to a study of blood T cell repertoires in COVID-19 (dated by TCRdb to about 2020). Context from the whole study: Samples covering the acute and convalescent phases of COVID-19 were provided by collaborators in the United States, Italy and Spain. The prospective study material was composed of cDNA or gDNA derived from T cells, B-cell-depleted T cells, or PBMCs. Subjects who had been exposed to COVID-19, were actively infected with it, or had recovered from it provided the deeply sampled blood TCRbeta repertoires that made up the dataset. A freely available public database, intended as a resource for researchers studying the immune response to SARS-CoV-2, is where the repertoires were released. Samples came from the ongoing ImmuneRACE study (first 160 participants) plus 1,254 subjects from 6 global collaborators. Sample metadata almost always included a de-identified subject ID, COVID-19 status, age in years and sex. HLA class I and class II types, where available, came from metadata supplied by the sample provider rather than from assay-based typing. General findings and caveats noted by the study authors: Clinical and demographic metadata were provided uncurated, with the amount varying by source and participant.

Cut back by 7 bases and 6 bases, the V and J ends lie 24 bases apart. There are 16 amino acids in the CDR3, from cysteine to phenylalanine inclusive. Kept here is only the CDR3 DNA, which spans 48 bases and is read in frame from base 1. Taken from the germline V gene (reference sequence), the CDR1 and CDR2 loops are MNHNY and SVGAGI. One collaborating source in Seattle enrolled patients while the patients were actively infected and followed the patients over time throughout the course of disease. Whole blood was collected in K2EDTA tubes by collaborating institutions according to the institutions' own protocols. For TCRbeta analysis, collaborator samples were shipped as frozen whole blood, as isolated PBMCs, or as DNA extracted from either sample type.

The sequence links TRBV6-6 to TRBJ1-2; the D gene is unclear. Sequencing was done on a sample of peripheral blood. This clonotype originated in a woman older than 75 with COVID-19, enrolled during active disease. Read as DNA, the sequence is TGTGCCAGCATCAAACAGTTGGGAGTGATAGTGGATGGCTACACCTTC. This gives the protein CASIKQLGVIVDGYTF.